Following are 20 T cell receptor beta chains from one sample sequenced in a study of Ad26.COV2.S vaccination and SARS-CoV-2 variants. Described treatment: roughly 20 received Ad26.COV2.S at low or high dose, single or two shots; about 5 received placebo; per-sample allocation not given. The samples were gathered on day 63 after the first injection of vaccine or placebo. Clones were sequenced by immunoSEQ multiplex PCR, and TCRdb holds only the in-frame ones, with some missing. The sample holds roughly 270,000 clones, approximately 89% seen once. The source material was peripheral blood, sampled in a trial of Ad26.COV2.S vaccine versus placebo. The receptor set was obtained from a person aged 18-65 years who received the Ad26.COV2.S COVID-19 vaccine or a placebo.

The chain uses TRBV7-2 and TRBJ1-5, with D unclear. V lost 1 base to trimming and J lost 4 bases, with 8 bases between them. Germline CDR1 and CDR2: SGHTA and FQGNSA. The CDR3 has 14 amino acids. The CDR3 nucleotides read TGTGCCAGCAGCTTAGGTACTCTTAATCAGCCCCAGCATTTT. It translates to CASSLGTLNQPQHF.

The chain carries TRBV10-3 and TRBJ2-7, with no clear D. Looked up from germline, CDR1 is ENHRY and CDR2 is SYGVKD. Between the trimmed V and J ends, which lost 10 bases and 2 bases, there was a span of 9 bases. The CDR3 consists of 11 residues. CDR3 nucleotides: TGTGCCACCTCTCGAACCTACGAGCAGTACTTC. Protein product: CATSRTYEQYF.

This clone was seen just once. The CDR3 DNA reads TGTGCCTGGAAGTCGAGCTCCTATAATTCACCCCTCCACTTT. It yields the protein CAWKSSSYNSPLHF. V and J are TRBV30 and TRBJ1-6; D not resolved. Germline-derived CDR1 and CDR2 are GTSNPN and SVGIG (reference sequence). The CDR3 spans 14 residues. With 4 bases removed from V and 0 bases from J, the gap between germline ends came to 7 bases.

A single count supports this clone. This chain joins TRBV4-3 and TRBJ1-2; no definite D call. The CDR3 runs to 14 residues. Germline assignment: CDR1 LGHNA and CDR2 YSLEER. V lost 0 bases and J lost 4, with 9 bases in between. The CDR3: CASSQEVRTYGYTF. In nucleotides, the CDR3 is TGCGCCAGCAGCCAAGAGGTCAGAACCTATGGCTACACCTTC.

The chain couples TRBV2 to TRBJ2-1; TRBD2 matches 14 bases. The ends lost 8 bases at V and 6 bases at J; junction bases unmatched: 12. This CDR3 contains 17 residues. Germline CDR1 SNHLY, CDR2 FYNNEI. CDR3 loop: CASWGTSGRRLGNEQFF. CDR3 DNA sequence: TGTGCCAGCTGGGGGACTAGCGGGAGAAGGTTGGGCAATGAGCAGTTCTTC.

The rearrangement links TRBV5-1 to TRBJ2-1, with TRBD2 as a possible D gene (6 bases). Looked up from germline, CDR1 is SGHRS and CDR2 is YFSETQ. The CDR3 contains 15 residues. V gave up 0 bases and J gave up 1 base, with 8 bases separating them. The CDR3 DNA reads TGCGCCAGCAGCTTGGCGGCGGGATCCTACAATGAGCAGTTCTTC. This encodes CASSLAAGSYNEQFF.

The chain has TRBV5-8 and TRBJ2-1; unclear D gene. Deletions cut 0 bases from V and 5 bases from J, with 12 bases between. This CDR3 has 15 residues. Germline V gene lookup returns CDR1 SGHTS and CDR2 YDEGEE. CDR3 bases: TGTGCCAGCAGCTTGGTAAGGGCCCATAACAATGAGCAGTTCTTC. Its protein is CASSLVRAHNNEQFF.

The chain combines TRBV5-1 with TRBJ2-7; 12 positions agree with TRBD1. The CDR3 has 14 residues. V dropped 4 bases and J dropped 5; count of bases not matched to a gene: 4. Germline CDR1 and CDR2: SGHRS and YFSETQ. The CDR3 is CASSPGQGAHEQYF. The CDR3 DNA reads TGCGCCAGCAGCCCGGGACAGGGGGCCCACGAGCAGTACTTC.

V is TRBV7-8 and J is TRBJ2-4; 8 bases match TRBD1. The CDR3 is made up of 15 amino acids. Trimming removed 3 bases from V and 10 bases from J; junction bases left unmatched: 11. Germline V gene data show CDR1 as SGHVS and CDR2 as FQNEAQ. The CDR3 bases are TGTGCCAGCAGCTTGGACAGGGCAACCTCAGGGATTCAGTACTTC. Amino acids: CASSLDRATSGIQYF.

This clone has a single count. The V and J genes are TRBV19 and TRBJ1-2; maybe TRBD1 (5 bases). CDR1 and CDR2 from the germline V gene are LNHDA and SQIVND (reference sequence). The CDR3 covers 14 residues. V was pared by 3 bases and J by 3 bases, with 11 bases between. The CDR3 loop is CASSMQGGYYGYTF. The CDR3 nucleotides are TGTGCCAGTAGTATGCAGGGAGGGTACTATGGCTACACCTTC.

The chain links TRBV11-2 to TRBJ2-1; TRBD2 agrees at 10 bases. The V segment lost 4 bases and the J segment 10 bases; nucleotides outside the gene matches: 13. The length of the CDR3 is 16 residues. From germline, CDR1 is SGHAT and CDR2 FQNNGV. For the CDR3, the DNA is TGTGCCAGCAGCTCTCCGGTGGGGCTAGCGGGAGAAGAGCAGTTCTTC. It translates to CASSSPVGLAGEEQFF.

The genes are TRBV10-3 and TRBJ2-7; 11 bases line up with TRBD2. Germline-derived CDR1 and CDR2 are ENHRY and SYGVKD. The CDR3 has 16 amino acids. Trimming at V came to 6 bases and at J to 0 bases, leaving 7 bases not matched to a gene. The CDR3 region is CAISPGTSGYSYEQYF. The CDR3 bases are TGTGCCATCAGCCCCGGGACTAGCGGATACTCCTACGAGCAGTACTTC.

The count of this clone is one. The sample has other DNA sequences that encode this CDR3 too. The J gene is TRBJ1-5, the V gene TRBV4-1, with D uncertain. V was shortened by 1 base and J by 0 bases, with 7 bases between the two germline ends. CDR3 length: 15 residues. Germline assignment: CDR1 MGHRA and CDR2 YSYEKL. As DNA, the CDR3 is TGCGCCAGCAGCCAAGGGCTTTATAGCAATCAGCCCCAGCATTTT. Its translation is CASSQGLYSNQPQHF.

This rearrangement joins TRBV28 to TRBJ1-5; TRBD1 might be the D (5 bases). In germline, CDR1 is MDHEN, CDR2 SYDVKM. Trimming stripped 5 bases from V and 5 bases from J, with 13 bases between. The CDR3 has 14 residues. Written as DNA, the CDR3 is TGTGCCAGCAGTCTCCAGGGTTCGTATCAGCCCCAGCATTTT. This encodes CASSLQGSYQPQHF.

The chain carries TRBV29-1 and TRBJ2-2; D remains unclear. Trimming took 3 bases from V and 1 from J, leaving 6 bases between them. This CDR3 spans 13 amino acids. Germline V gene sequence: CDR1 SQVTM, CDR2 ANQGSEA. CDR3 sequence (DNA): TGCAGCGTTGATGAACAGAACACCGGGGAGCTGTTTTTT. Residues: CSVDEQNTGELFF.

CDR3 nucleotide sequence: TGTGCCAGCAGTTTTGTCACTAGCACAGATACGCAGTATTTT. Residues: CASSFVTSTDTQYF. V is TRBV6-2 or TRBV6-3 and J is TRBJ2-3; D is unclear. CDR3 length equals 14 residues. Trimming removed 4 bases at V and 0 bases at J, with 8 bases between. Looked up from germline, CDR1 is MNHEY and CDR2 is SVGEGT.

The chain carries TRBV18 and TRBJ2-6; tentative D call: TRBD1 (6 bases). V shed 0 bases and J shed 3 bases, with 12 bases lying between them. CDR3 size: 17 residues. CDR1 KGHSH and CDR2 LQKENI come from the germline V gene. The CDR3 sequence is CASSPPSTGFGANVLTF. CDR3 nucleotides: TGTGCCAGCTCACCACCGTCGACAGGCTTTGGGGCCAACGTCCTGACTTTC.

V gene TRBV4-3 combines with J gene TRBJ1-2; 10 bases match TRBD1. The CDR3 sequence is 16 residues long. V gave up 1 base and J gave up 4 bases; unmatched junction bases: 6. The V gene's germline CDR1 is LGHNA and CDR2 YSLEER. CDR3 in DNA: TGCGCCAGCAGCCAAGTGACAGGGGGCGGTGGCTATGGCTACACCTTC. It encodes CASSQVTGGGGYGYTF.

This chain uses TRBV7-2 with TRBJ1-6, with a weak D call TRBD1 (5 bases). Trimming removed 7 bases at V and 2 bases at J, with 12 bases between. The CDR3 spans 15 residues. Per germline, CDR1 SGHTA and CDR2 FQGNSA. The CDR3 region has the DNA TGTGCCAGCACGGGGGGGGGTGCCTATAATTCACCCCTCCACTTT. Protein product: CASTGGGAYNSPLHF.

This chain links TRBV5-5 with TRBJ2-7; 9 bases line up with TRBD1. The CDR3 length is 15 residues. The germline CDR1 and CDR2 sequences are SGHKS and YYEKEE (reference sequence). The V segment lost 0 bases and the J segment 4 bases; nucleotides outside the gene matches: 5. CDR3 sequence: CASSLVTGGVYEQYF. As DNA, the CDR3 is TGTGCCAGCAGCTTGGTAACAGGGGGCGTTTACGAGCAGTACTTC.